This T cell receptor (beta chain) was recovered during a study of T cells in Graves' hyperthyroidism and ophthalmopathy. About the study: Peripheral blood was taken when the disease was first diagnosed, before any treatment began. General observations from the study: Model-based prediction identified ophthalmopathy a median around 6.5 months prior to its onset.

V was trimmed by 4 bases and J by 6 bases, leaving 8 bases between them. The V gene's germline CDR1 is LNHDA and CDR2 SQIVND (reference sequence). The CDR3 has 12 amino acids. Ophthalmopathy patients all had a Clinical Activity Score of at least 3, a NOSPECS grade of at least 4 and disease under 3 months old. Diagnosing involved the use of clinical symptoms, serum thyroxine and TRAb, thyroid ultrasound and orbital computed tomography. This clonotype was seen more than once but under ten times. Its antigen is unknown. Researchers amplified the TCR beta CDR3 regions from RNA transcripts. The TCR CDR3 was amplified in a first-round RT-PCR using the HTBI primer set. One entry per CDR3 protein, called by TCRdb with MiXCR from the multiplex PCR reads. The sample carries fewer than 750,000 distinct CDR3 sequences, about 14% recorded once.

Sequencing was carried out using blood. The V gene is TRBV19, the J gene TRBJ2-3; D gene unclear. This TCR was sampled from a woman aged 45 to 65 with Graves' ophthalmopathy. The CDR3 sequence is CASSNYPDTQYF. CDR3 nucleotides: TGTGCCAGTAGTAACTATCCCGATACGCAGTATTTT.